This T cell receptor beta chain originates from a study of blood T cell repertoires in COVID-19. About the study: Spain, Italy and the United States supplied samples that represented acute and convalescent COVID-19. The cDNA or gDNA used as material had been derived from T cells, B-cell-depleted T cells, or PBMCs.

Source study methods: Amplifying reference gene primers gave estimates of nucleated cell counts. The assay was immunoSEQ multiplex PCR, and TCRdb's table has in-frame clones only and misses some. For V, J and clone size, that table is used; D and trimming come from the DNA. The top ten clones hold about 1.2% of a sample with fewer than 200,000 clones, 70% to 85% of them seen once. This clone was observed a handful of times. Germline loops: CDR1 SGDLS, CDR2 YYNGEE. Trimming removed 6 bases at V and 0 bases at J, with 10 bases between. CDR3 length equals 15 residues. V gene TRBV9 combines with J gene TRBJ1-6, with D unclear. This TCR was recovered from a man in his sixties who had recovered from COVID-19. Sample: peripheral blood. CDR3 nucleotide sequence: TGTGCCAGCAACGCGGGCGCCTCCTATAATTCACCCCTCCACTTT. Residues: CASNAGASYNSPLHF.